Described below is a single T cell receptor (beta chain) sequence and its context. Germline V gene lookup returns CDR1 SGDLS and CDR2 YYNGEE. This CDR3 has 13 residues. Trimming pared 6 bases from V and 2 bases from J, leaving 11 bases between. The sample originates from a study of control samples from healthy donors and cancer patients. Data came from immunoSEQ multiplex PCR; TCRdb stores just in-frame clones and leaves some out. The sample yields 140,000 or so clones, roughly 89% seen once. The sequence came from a man younger than 40 in good health. The V gene is TRBV9, the J gene TRBJ2-5; no firm D call. Input material: blood. Here the CDR3 reads CASNKRWQETQYF. CDR3 sequence (DNA): TGTGCCAGCAACAAACGGTGGCAAGAGACCCAGTACTTC.